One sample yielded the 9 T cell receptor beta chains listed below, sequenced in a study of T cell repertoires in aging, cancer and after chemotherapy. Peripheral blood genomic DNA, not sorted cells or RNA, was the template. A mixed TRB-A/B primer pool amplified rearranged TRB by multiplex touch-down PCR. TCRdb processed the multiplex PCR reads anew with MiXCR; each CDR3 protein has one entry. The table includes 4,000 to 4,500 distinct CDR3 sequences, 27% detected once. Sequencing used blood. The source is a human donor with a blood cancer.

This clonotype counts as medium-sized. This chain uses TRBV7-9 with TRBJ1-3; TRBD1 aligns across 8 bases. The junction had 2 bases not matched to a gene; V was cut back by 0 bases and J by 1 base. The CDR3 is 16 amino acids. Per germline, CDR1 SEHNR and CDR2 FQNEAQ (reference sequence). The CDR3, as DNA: TGTGCCAGCAGCTTAGCGACAGGGGTGTCTGGAAACACCATATATTTT. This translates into CASSLATGVSGNTIYF.

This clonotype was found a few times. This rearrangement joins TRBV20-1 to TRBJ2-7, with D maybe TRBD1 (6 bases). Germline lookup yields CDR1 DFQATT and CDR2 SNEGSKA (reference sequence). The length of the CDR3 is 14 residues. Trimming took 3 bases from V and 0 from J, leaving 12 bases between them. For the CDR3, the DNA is TGCAGTGCTAGGGGTACAGGGCTCTCCTACGAGCAGTACTTC. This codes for CSARGTGLSYEQYF.

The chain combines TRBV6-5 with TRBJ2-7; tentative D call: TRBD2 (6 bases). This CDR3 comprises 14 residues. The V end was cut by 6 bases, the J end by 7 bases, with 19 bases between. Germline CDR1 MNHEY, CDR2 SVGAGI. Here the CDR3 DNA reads TGTGCCAGCAGCTCGGGACTTGGGGAGCGAGAGCAGTACTTC. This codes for CASSSGLGEREQYF.

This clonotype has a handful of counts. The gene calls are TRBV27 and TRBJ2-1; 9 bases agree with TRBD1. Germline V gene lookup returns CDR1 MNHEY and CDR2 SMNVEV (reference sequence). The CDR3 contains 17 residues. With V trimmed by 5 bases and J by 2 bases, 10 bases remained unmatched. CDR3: CASSPNLQGATYNEQFF. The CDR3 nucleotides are TGTGCCAGCAGTCCCAACCTACAGGGGGCAACCTACAATGAGCAGTTCTTC.

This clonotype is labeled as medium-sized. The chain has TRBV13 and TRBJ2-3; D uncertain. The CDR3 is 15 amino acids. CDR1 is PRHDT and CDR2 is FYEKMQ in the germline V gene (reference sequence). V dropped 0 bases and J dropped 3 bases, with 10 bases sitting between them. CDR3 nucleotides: TGTGCCAGCAGCTTAGGCCATACTCGGACAGATACGCAGTATTTT. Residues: CASSLGHTRTDTQYF. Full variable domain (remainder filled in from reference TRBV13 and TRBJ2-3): AAGVIQSPRHLIKEKRETATLKCYPIPRHDTVYWYQQGPGQDPQFLISFYEKMQSDKGSIPDRFSAQQFSDYHSELNMSSLELGDSALYFCASSLGHTRTDTQYFGPGTRLTVL.

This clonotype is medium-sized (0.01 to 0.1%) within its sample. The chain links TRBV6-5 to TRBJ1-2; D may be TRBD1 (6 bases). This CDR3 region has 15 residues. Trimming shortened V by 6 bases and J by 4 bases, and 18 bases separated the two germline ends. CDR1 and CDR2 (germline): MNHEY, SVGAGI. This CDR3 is CASSGRGGGGYGYTF. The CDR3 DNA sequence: TGTGCCAGCAGCGGCAGGGGAGGGGGAGGCTATGGCTACACCTTC.

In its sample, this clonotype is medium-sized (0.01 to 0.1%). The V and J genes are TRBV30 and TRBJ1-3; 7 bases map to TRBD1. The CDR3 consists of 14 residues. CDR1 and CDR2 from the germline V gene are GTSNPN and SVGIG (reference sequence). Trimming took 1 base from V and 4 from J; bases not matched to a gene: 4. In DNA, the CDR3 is TGTGCCTGGAGTGAGGGGGCTCTAGGAAACACCATATATTTT. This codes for CAWSEGALGNTIYF.

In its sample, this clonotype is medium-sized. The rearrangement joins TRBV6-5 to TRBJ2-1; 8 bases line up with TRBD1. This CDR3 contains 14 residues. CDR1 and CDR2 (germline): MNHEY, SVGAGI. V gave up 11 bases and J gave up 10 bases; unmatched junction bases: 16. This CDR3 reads CAGKRQGASREQFF. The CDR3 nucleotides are TGTGCCGGAAAACGGCAGGGGGCCTCAAGGGAGCAGTTCTTC.

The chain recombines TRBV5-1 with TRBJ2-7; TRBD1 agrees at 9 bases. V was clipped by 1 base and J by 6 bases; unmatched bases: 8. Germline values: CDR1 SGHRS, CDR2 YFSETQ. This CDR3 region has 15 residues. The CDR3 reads CASSLCTDRGGEQYF. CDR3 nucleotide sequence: TGCGCCAGCAGCTTGTGCACGGACAGGGGTGGCGAGCAGTACTTC.